A selection of T cell receptor beta chains follows, all from one sample in a study of cytomegalovirus exposure and HLA in healthy donors. Clones were sequenced by immunoSEQ multiplex PCR, and TCRdb holds only the in-frame ones, with some missing. Of about 140,000 clones in the sample, around 80% were seen once. Material: PBMCs. These receptors originate from a male donor in good health and CMV-seronegative. The CDR3 runs from the conserved cysteine through the conserved F or W. The D gene is left open where the match is weak. Where a row states a size, it is once, few, many or the class of an expanded clone; other rows omit it.

size	J	D	V	DNA	CDR3
.	TRBJ1-1	TRBD1	TRBV5-6	TGTGCCAGCATTGGCCCATTGGACAGGGAAACTGAAGCTTTCTTT	CASIGPLDRETEAFF
.	TRBJ1-2	.	TRBV28	TGTGCCAGCAGTGTGACAGAGAATTATGGCTACACCTTC	CASSVTENYGYTF
.	TRBJ1-6	.	TRBV7-2	TGTGCCAGCAGCTCCCCCCGCCCAGATTCACCCCTCCACTTT	CASSSPRPDSPLHF
.	TRBJ1-5	.	TRBV5-8	TGTGCCAGCAGCTTCACGTCGGGAGATCAGCCCCAGCATTTT	CASSFTSGDQPQHF
.	TRBJ2-3	TRBD1	TRBV2	TGTGCCAGCAGTGTAGGGGTCCGCAGGGGGGATACGCAGTATTTT	CASSVGVRRGDTQYF
.	TRBJ2-7	TRBD1	TRBV29-1	TGCAGCGTTTTGACAGGGGGCTCCTACGAGCAGTACTTC	CSVLTGGSYEQYF
.	TRBJ2-1	TRBD2	TRBV7-9	TGTGCCAGCAGCCTAGGTCTAGCGGTTAATGAGCAGTTCTTC	CASSLGLAVNEQFF
.	TRBJ1-6	TRBD1	TRBV2	TGTGCCAGCAGTGGGGACAGTGAGGGATCACCCCTCCACTTT	CASSGDSEGSPLHF
.	TRBJ2-7	.	TRBV6-1	TGTGCCAGCAGTGAAGCGGTGAACTTTATCTACGAGCAGTACTTC	CASSEAVNFIYEQYF
.	TRBJ2-3	TRBD2	TRBV7-2	TGTGCCAGCAGCTCAGGGAGCGGGGGACGCACAGATACGCAGTATTTT	CASSSGSGGRTDTQYF
.	TRBJ1-1	.	TRBV7-2	TGTGCCAGCACCGTACACCCTGAAGCTTTCTTT	CASTVHPEAFF
.	TRBJ1-2	.	TRBV7-2	TGTGCCAGCAGTGGTAGTTCCTATGGCTACACCTTC	CASSGSSYGYTF
.	TRBJ2-7	TRBD1	TRBV5-1	TGCGCCACCTCCCGGGACAGCTTAAGGGACGAGCAGTACTTC	CATSRDSLRDEQYF
.	TRBJ1-1	.	TRBV29-1	TGCAGCGTTGACAGGGCTAACACTGAAGCTTTCTTT	CSVDRANTEAFF
few	TRBJ1-1	TRBD1	TRBV10-3	TGTGCCATCAGTAGACAGGGGACGACTGAAGCTTTCTTT	CAISRQGTTEAFF
once	TRBJ2-3	.	TRBV5-5	TGTGCCAGCAGCTTGTGGTTTTGGAAGGGCGGGGTGAGCACAGATACGCAGTATTTT	CASSLWFWKGGVSTDTQYF
.	TRBJ1-6	TRBD1	TRBV5-1	TGCGCCAGCAGCTCGCAACCGACAGGGAGCTATAATTCACCCCTCCACTTT	CASSSQPTGSYNSPLHF
once	TRBJ1-5	.	TRBV6-5	TGTGCCAGCAGTTCGGGACATTCGGGGCGGCCCCAGCATTTT	CASSSGHSGRPQHF
few	TRBJ1-1	.	TRBV15	TGTGCCACCAGCAGAGAGTGGTCAGGGTCGATTTTCTTT	CATSREWSGSIFF
.	TRBJ2-1	.	TRBV4-3	TGCGCCAGCAGCCAAGAAGGACAGTTTCTCAATGAGCAGTTCTTC	CASSQEGQFLNEQFF
.	TRBJ2-7	.	TRBV20-1	TGCAGTGCCCTGCCCAGCTACGAGCAGTACTTC	CSALPSYEQYF
.	TRBJ2-7	TRBD2	TRBV9	TGTGCCAGCAGCGTTGAGGGGACTAGCGGCTTTGGGGAGCAGTACTTC	CASSVEGTSGFGEQYF
.	TRBJ1-2	.	TRBV19	TGTGCCAGTAGTATGCTAGACAGCATTAACTATGGCTACACCTTC	CASSMLDSINYGYTF
.	TRBJ1-5	.	TRBV4-2	TGTGCCAGCAGCCAAGATGGGAGAAATCAGCCCCAGCATTTT	CASSQDGRNQPQHF
.	TRBJ1-1	.	TRBV19	TGTGCCAGTAGTATGGGGCTAGTGTGGACTGAAGCTTTCTTT	CASSMGLVWTEAFF
.	TRBJ1-1	TRBD1	TRBV5-5	TGTGCCAGCAGCACTACAACAGGGGGCTATACTGAAGCTTTCTTT	CASSTTTGGYTEAFF
few	TRBJ2-7	.	TRBV19	TGTGCCAGTAGTATAGATGAGGAGGAGGTGCAGTACTTC	CASSIDEEEVQYF
.	TRBJ2-5	.	TRBV14	TGTGCCAGCAGTCTTAGGACGGGGGTTACCCAGTACTTC	CASSLRTGVTQYF
.	TRBJ2-2	TRBD2	TRBV10-2	TGCGCCAGCAGGGGACTAGCGGGGGGGGGCACCGGGGAGCTGTTTTTT	CASRGLAGGGTGELFF
.	TRBJ1-2	.	TRBV15	TGTGCCACCAGCAGAGATGTAGGGGGGGCGCAAGCTAACTATGGCTACACCTTC	CATSRDVGGAQANYGYTF
.	TRBJ2-3	TRBD2	TRBV10-3	TGTGCCACCGCGGGGGGCCTTTCAGATACGCAGTATTTT	CATAGGLSDTQYF
.	TRBJ2-3	.	TRBV6-6	TGTGCCAGCAGAGGAGGTGGAGATACGCAGTATTTT	CASRGGGDTQYF
.	TRBJ1-2	TRBD1	TRBV9	TGTGCCAGCAGCGCGGCCGGGACAGGGTACTATGGCTACACCTTC	CASSAAGTGYYGYTF
.	TRBJ2-5	.	TRBV2	TGTGCCAGCAGGAGACAGTTACAACAAGAGACCCAGTACTTC	CASRRQLQQETQYF
.	TRBJ2-4	TRBD2	TRBV29-1	TGCAGCGTTGCACTAGCGGCCAAAAACATTCAGTACTTC	CSVALAAKNIQYF
few	TRBJ2-2	TRBD2	TRBV13	TGTGCCAGCAGCTCGGGGGGGGGTAACACCGGGGAGCTGTTTTTT	CASSSGGGNTGELFF
.	TRBJ2-5	.	TRBV10-2	TGCGCCAGCAGTGCTACAGAGACCCAGTACTTC	CASSATETQYF
.	TRBJ2-3	.	TRBV5-1	TGCGCCAGCAGCTTGGGAGAATACAGCACAGATACGCAGTATTTT	CASSLGEYSTDTQYF
once	TRBJ2-5	.	TRBV5-1	TGCGCCAGCAGCTTTTTAAACTACCAAGAGACCCAGTACTTC	CASSFLNYQETQYF
.	TRBJ2-3	.	TRBV6-5	TGTGCCAGCAGCCCACAGGGCATCACAGATACGCAGTATTTT	CASSPQGITDTQYF
.	TRBJ2-7	TRBD2	TRBV18	TGTGCCAGCTCATCGGGACTAGCGGGGGGCCTCTACGAGCAGTACTTC	CASSSGLAGGLYEQYF
.	TRBJ2-7	.	TRBV2	TGTGCCAGCAATGTCAACCCGCGCTACGAGCAGTACTTC	CASNVNPRYEQYF
.	TRBJ1-1	TRBD1	TRBV4-3	TGCGCCAGCAGCTTTTTTGCAGGGGGGCATACTGAAGCTTTCTTT	CASSFFAGGHTEAFF
.	TRBJ2-7	.	TRBV7-2	TGTGCCAGCATCCAAGGCGTCGGGCGGGTGGGGTACGAGCAGTACTTC	CASIQGVGRVGYEQYF